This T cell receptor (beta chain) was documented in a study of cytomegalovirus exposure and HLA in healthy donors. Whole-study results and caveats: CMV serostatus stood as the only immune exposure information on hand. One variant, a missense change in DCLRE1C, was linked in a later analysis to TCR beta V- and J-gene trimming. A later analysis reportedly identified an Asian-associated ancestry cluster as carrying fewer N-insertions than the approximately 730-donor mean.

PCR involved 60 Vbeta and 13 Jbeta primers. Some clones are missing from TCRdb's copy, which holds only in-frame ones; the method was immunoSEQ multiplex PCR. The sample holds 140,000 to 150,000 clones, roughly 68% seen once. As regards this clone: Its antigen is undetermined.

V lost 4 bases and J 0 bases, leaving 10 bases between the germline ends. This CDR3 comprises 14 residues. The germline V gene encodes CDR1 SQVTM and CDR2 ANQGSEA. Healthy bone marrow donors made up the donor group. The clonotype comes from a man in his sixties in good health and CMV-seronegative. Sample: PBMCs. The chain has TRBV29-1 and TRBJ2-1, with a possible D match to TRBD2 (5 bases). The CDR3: CSVASPGSYNEQFF. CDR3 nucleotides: TGCAGCGTTGCTAGCCCGGGCTCCTACAATGAGCAGTTCTTC.